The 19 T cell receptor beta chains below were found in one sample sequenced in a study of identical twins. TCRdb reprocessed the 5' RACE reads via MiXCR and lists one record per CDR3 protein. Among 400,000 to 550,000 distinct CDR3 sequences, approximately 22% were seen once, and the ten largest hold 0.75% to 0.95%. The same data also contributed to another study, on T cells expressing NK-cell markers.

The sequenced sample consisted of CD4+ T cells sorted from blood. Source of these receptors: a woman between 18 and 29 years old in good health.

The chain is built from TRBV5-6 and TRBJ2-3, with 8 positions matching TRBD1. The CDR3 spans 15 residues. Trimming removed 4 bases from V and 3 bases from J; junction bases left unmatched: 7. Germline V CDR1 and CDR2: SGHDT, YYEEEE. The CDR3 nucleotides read TGTGCCAGCAGCCCGGAGACAGGGGTAACAGATACGCAGTATTTT. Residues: CASSPETGVTDTQYF. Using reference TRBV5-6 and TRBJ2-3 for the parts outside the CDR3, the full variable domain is DAGVTQSPTHLIKTRGQQVTLRCSPKSGHDTVSWYQQALGQGPQFIFQYYEEEERQRGNFPDRFSGHQFPNYSSELNVNALLLGDSALYLCASSPETGVTDTQYFGPGTRLTVL.

The CDR3 DNA reads TGTGCCAGCAGCCAAGGCGGGGGGCAGGGTGAGACCCAGTACTTC. Encoded protein: CASSQGGGQGETQYF. V and J are TRBV7-7 and TRBJ2-5; TRBD2 aligns across 8 bases. Germline assignment: CDR1 SSHAT and CDR2 FNYEAQ (reference sequence). The CDR3 is 15 amino acids. The trim removed 5 bases at V and 5 bases at J, leaving 10 bases unmatched. Filled out from reference TRBV7-7 and TRBJ2-5, the complete variable domain reads GAGVSQSPRYKVTKRGQDVTLRCDPISSHATLYWYQQALGQGPEFLTYFNYEAQPDKSGLPSDRFSAERPEGSISTLTIQRTEQRDSAMYRCASSQGGGQGETQYFGPGTRLLVL.

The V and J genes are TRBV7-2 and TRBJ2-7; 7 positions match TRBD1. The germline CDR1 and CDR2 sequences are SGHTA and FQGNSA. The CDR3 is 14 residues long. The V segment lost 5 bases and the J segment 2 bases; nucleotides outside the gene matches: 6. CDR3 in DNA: TGTGCCAGCAGCCGTGGGACAGTTGCCTACGAGCAGTACTTC. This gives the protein CASSRGTVAYEQYF.

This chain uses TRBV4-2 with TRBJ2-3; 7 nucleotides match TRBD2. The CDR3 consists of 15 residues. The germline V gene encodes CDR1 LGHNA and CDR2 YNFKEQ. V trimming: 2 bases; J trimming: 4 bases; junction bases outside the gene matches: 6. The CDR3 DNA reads TGTGCCAGCAGCCAATCGGGGGGAGGGTCAGATACGCAGTATTTT. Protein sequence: CASSQSGGGSDTQYF.

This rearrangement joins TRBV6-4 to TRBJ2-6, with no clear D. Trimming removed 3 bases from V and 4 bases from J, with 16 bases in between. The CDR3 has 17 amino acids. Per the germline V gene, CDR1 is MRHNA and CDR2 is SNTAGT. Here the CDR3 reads CASSDRPTPAGANVLTF. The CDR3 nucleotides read TGTGCCAGCAGTGATAGACCCACCCCGGCCGGGGCCAACGTCCTGACTTTC.

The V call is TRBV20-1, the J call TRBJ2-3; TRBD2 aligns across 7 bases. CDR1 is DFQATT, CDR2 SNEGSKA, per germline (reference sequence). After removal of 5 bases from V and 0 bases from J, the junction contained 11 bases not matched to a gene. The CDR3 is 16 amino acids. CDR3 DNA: TGCAGTGCTCTCCTCGGGGCTAGCGGAAGCACAGATACGCAGTATTTT. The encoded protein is CSALLGASGSTDTQYF.

This CDR3 is CASRGRAVGSNQPQHF. The CDR3 DNA is TGTGCCAGCAGGGGCAGGGCCGTGGGGAGCAATCAGCCCCAGCATTTT. The J gene is TRBJ1-5, the V gene TRBV12-3 or TRBV12-4; maybe TRBD1 (5 bases). The CDR3 has 16 amino acids. V was clipped by 6 bases and J by 1 base, with 16 bases between them.

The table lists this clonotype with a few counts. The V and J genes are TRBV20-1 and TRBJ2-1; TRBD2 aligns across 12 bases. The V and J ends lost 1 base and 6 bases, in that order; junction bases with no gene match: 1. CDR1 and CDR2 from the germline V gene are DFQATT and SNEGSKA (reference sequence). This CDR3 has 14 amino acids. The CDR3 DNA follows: TGCAGTGCTAGAGGGACTAGCGGGATCAATGAGCAGTTCTTC. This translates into CSARGTSGINEQFF.

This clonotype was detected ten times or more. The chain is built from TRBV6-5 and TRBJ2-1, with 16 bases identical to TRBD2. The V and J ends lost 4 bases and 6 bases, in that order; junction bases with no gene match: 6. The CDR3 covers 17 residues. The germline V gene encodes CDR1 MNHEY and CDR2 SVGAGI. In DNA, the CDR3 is TGTGCCAGCAGTTGGTCGGGACTAGCGGGAGGGGGCAATGAGCAGTTCTTC. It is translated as CASSWSGLAGGGNEQFF.

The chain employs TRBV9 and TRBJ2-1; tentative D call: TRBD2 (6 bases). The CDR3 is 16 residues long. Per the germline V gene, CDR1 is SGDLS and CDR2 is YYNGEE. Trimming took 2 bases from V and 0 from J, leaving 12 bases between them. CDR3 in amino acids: CASSVGGATSYNEQFF. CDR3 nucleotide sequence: TGTGCCAGCAGCGTCGGCGGGGCGACCTCCTACAATGAGCAGTTCTTC.

The CDR3 region is CASSSRRGSTDTQYF. CDR3 in DNA: TGCGCCAGCAGTTCACGGCGGGGTAGCACAGATACGCAGTATTTT. The V call is TRBV10-1, the J call TRBJ2-3, with a possible D match to TRBD2 (6 bases). The germline V and J ends were trimmed by 5 bases and 0 bases, with 12 bases remaining between them. The CDR3 sequence is 15 residues long. Germline lookup yields CDR1 WNHNN and CDR2 SYGVQD (reference sequence).

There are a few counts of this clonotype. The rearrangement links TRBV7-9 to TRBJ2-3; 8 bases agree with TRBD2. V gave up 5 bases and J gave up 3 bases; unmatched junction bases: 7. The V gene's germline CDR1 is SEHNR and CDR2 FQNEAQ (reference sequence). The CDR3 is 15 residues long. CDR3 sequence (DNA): TGTGCCAGCAGCGGAGACGGGGGGGCGACAGATACGCAGTATTTT. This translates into CASSGDGGATDTQYF.

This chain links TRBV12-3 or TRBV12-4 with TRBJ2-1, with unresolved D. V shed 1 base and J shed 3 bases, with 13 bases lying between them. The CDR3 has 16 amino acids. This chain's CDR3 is CASSLVGRKLYNEQFF. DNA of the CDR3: TGTGCCAGCAGTTTAGTCGGCAGAAAGCTCTACAATGAGCAGTTCTTC.

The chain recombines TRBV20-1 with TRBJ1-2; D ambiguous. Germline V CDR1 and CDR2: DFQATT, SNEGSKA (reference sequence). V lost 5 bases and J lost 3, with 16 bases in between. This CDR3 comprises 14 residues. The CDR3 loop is CSARQLQLHYGYTF. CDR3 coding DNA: TGCAGTGCTCGCCAACTACAGCTCCACTATGGCTACACCTTC.

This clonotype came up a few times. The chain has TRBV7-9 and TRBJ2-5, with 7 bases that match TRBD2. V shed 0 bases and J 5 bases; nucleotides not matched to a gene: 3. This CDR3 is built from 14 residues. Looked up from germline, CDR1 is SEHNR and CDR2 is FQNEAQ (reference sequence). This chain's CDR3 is CASSLATSEETQYF. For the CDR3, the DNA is TGTGCCAGCAGCTTAGCTACTAGCGAGGAGACCCAGTACTTC.

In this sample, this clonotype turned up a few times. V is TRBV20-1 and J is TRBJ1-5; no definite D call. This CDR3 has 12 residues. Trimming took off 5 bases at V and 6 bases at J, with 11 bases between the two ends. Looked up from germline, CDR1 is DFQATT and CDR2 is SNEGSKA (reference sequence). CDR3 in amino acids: CSALSRSQPQHF. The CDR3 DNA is TGCAGTGCTTTGTCGAGGAGTCAGCCCCAGCATTTT.

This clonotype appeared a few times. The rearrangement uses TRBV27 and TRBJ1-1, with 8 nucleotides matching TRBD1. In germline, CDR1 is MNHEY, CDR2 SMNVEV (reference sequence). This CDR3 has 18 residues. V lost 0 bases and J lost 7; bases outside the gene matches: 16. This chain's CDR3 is CASSLSGGRTGSRNEAFF. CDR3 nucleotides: TGTGCCAGCAGTTTATCAGGCGGACGGACAGGGTCTCGTAATGAAGCTTTCTTT.

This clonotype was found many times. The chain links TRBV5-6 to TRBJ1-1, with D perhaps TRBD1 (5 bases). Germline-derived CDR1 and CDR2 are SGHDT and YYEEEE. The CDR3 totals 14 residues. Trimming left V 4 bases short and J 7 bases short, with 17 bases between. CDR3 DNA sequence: TGTGCCAGCAGCCAAGGCCTGTGGGGGATTGAAGCTTTCTTT. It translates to CASSQGLWGIEAFF.

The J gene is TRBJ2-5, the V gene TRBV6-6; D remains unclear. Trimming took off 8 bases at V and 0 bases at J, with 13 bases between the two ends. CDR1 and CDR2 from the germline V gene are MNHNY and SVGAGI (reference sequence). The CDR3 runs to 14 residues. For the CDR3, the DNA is TGTGCCAGCCGCCGGATGGGTAACCAAGAGACCCAGTACTTC. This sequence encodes CASRRMGNQETQYF.